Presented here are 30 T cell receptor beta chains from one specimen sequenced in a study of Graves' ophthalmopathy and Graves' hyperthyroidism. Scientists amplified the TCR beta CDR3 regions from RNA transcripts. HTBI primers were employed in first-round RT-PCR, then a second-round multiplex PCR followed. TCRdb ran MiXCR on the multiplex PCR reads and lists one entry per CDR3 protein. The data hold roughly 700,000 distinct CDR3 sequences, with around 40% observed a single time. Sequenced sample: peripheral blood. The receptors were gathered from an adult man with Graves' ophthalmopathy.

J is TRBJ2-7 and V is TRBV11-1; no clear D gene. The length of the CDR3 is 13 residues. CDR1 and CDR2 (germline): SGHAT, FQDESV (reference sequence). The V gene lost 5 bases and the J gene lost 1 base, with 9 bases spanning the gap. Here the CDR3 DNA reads TGTGCCAGCAGCCCCGCCCTGTCCTACGAGCAGTACTTC. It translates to CASSPALSYEQYF.

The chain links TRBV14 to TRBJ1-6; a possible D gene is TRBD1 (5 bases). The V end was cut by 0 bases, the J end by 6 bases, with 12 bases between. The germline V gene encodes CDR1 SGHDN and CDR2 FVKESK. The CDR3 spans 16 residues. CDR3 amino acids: CASSQDPVGVNSPLHF. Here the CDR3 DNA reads TGTGCCAGCAGCCAAGATCCTGTAGGGGTTAATTCACCCCTCCACTTT.

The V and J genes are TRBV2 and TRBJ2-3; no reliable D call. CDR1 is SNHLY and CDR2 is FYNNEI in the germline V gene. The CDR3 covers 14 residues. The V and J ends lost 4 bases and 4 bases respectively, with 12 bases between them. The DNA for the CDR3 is TGTGCCAGCAGTGTGGCCACGGGCCCAGATACGCAGTATTTT. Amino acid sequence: CASSVATGPDTQYF.

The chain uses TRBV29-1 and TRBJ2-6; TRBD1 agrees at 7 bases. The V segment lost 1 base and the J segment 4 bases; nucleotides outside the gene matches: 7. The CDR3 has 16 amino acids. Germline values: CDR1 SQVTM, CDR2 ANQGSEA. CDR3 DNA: TGCAGCGTTGAAGGACAGGGCGTCGCCGGGGCCAACGTCCTGACTTTC. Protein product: CSVEGQGVAGANVLTF.

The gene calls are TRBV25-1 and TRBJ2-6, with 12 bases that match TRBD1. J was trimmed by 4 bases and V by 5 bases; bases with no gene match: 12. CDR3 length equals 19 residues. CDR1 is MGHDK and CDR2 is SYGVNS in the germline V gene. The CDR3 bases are TGTGCCAGCAGTCCTCGCGGGACAGGGGGCAGCACCGGGGCCAACGTCCTGACTTTC. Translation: CASSPRGTGGSTGANVLTF.

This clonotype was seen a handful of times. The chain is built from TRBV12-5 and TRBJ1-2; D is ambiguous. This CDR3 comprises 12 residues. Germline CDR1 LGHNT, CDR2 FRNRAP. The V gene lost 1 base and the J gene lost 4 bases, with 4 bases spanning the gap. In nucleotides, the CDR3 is TGTGCTAGTGGTTTGGAGGGCTATGGCTACACCTTC. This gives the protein CASGLEGYGYTF.

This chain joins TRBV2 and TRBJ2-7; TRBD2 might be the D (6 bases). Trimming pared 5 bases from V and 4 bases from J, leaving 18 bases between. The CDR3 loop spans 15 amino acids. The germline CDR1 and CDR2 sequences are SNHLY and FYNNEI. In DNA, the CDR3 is TGTGCCAGCAGTTTATCACGGGAGAGGTCTTACGAGCAGTACTTC. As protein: CASSLSRERSYEQYF.

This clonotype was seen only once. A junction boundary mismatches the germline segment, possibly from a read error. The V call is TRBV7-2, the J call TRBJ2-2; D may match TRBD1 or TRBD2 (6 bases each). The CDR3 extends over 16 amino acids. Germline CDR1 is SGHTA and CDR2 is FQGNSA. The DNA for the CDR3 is TGTGCCAGCAGCGGTAGCGTGGGGGGCCGCCCCGGGGGGCTGTTTTTT. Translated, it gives CASSGSVGGRPGGLFF.

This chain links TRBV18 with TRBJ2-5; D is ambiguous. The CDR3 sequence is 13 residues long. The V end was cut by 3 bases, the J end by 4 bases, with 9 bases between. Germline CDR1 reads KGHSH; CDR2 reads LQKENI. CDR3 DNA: TGTGCCAGCTCACCTCCCCCAGGAGAGACCCAGTACTTC. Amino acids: CASSPPPGETQYF. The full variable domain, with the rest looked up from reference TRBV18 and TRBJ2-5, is NAGVMQNPRHLVRRRGQEARLRCSPMKGHSHVYWYRQLPEEGLKFMVYLQKENIIDESGMPKERFSAEFPKEGPSILRIQQVVRGDSAAYFCASSPPPGETQYFGPGTRLLVL.

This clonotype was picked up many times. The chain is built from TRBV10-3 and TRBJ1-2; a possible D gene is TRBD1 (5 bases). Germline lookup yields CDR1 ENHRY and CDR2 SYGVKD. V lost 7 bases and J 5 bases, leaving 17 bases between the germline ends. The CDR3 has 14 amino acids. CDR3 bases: TGTGCCATCAAGGCGGAGGGGACTCGGTATGGCTACACCTTC. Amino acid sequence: CAIKAEGTRYGYTF.

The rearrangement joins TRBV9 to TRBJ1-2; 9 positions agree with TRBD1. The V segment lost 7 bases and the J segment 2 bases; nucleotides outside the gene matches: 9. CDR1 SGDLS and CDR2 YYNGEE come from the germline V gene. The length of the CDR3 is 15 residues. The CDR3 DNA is TGTGCCAGCTCGGAAGAACAGGGGGCCAACTATGGCTACACCTTC. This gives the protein CASSEEQGANYGYTF.

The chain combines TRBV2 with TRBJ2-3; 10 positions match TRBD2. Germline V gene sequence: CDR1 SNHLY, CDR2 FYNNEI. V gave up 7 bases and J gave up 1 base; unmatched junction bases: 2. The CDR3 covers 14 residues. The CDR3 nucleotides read TGTGCCAGCAAGACTAGCGGGCGCACAGATACGCAGTATTTT. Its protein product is CASKTSGRTDTQYF.

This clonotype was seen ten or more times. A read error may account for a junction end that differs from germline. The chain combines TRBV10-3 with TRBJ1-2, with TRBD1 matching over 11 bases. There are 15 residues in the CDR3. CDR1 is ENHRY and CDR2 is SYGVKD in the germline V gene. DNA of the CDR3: TGTGCCAGCAGTGAAGGGACAGGGGGAATCTATGGCTACACCTTC. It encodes CASSEGTGGIYGYTF.

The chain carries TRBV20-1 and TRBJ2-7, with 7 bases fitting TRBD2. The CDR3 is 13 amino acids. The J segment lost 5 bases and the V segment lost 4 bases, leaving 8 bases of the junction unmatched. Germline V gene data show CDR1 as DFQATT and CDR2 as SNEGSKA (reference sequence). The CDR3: CSATAGDGHEQYF. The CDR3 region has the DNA TGCAGTGCTACGGCGGGGGACGGGCACGAGCAGTACTTC.

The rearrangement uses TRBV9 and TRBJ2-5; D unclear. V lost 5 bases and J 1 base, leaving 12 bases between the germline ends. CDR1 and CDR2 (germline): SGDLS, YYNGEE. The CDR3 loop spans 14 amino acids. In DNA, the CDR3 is TGTGCCAGCAGTTTGACCAGGACCCAAGAGACCCAGTACTTC. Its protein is CASSLTRTQETQYF.

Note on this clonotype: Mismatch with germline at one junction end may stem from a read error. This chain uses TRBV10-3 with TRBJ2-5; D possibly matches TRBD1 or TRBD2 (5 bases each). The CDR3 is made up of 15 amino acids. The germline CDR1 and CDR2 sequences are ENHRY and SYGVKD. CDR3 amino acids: CASSSGRGYQETQYF. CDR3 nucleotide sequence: TGTGCCAGCAGTTCGGGCCGGGGCTACCAAGAGACCCAGTACTTC.

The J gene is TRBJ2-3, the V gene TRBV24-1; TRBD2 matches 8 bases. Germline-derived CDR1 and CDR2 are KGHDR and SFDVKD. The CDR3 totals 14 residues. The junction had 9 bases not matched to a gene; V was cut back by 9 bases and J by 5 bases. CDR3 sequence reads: CATADGTSLDTQYF. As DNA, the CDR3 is TGTGCCACCGCCGACGGGACTAGTTTAGATACGCAGTATTTT.

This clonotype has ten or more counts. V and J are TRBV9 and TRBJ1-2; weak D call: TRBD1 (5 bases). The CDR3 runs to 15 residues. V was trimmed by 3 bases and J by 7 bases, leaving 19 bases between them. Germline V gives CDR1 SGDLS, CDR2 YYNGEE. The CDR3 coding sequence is TGTGCCAGCAGCGCCGGGACCGTCGAACTCGCTGGCTACACCTTC. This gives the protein CASSAGTVELAGYTF.

This CDR3 reads CASSFEDRGRFGYTF. CDR3 nucleotides: TGTGCCAGCAGCTTCGAAGACAGGGGGCGATTTGGCTACACCTTC. The rearrangement uses TRBV7-9 and TRBJ1-2, with 10 bases lining up with TRBD1. The V segment lost 3 bases and the J segment 7 bases; nucleotides outside the gene matches: 8. This CDR3 has 15 residues. Germline V gene sequence: CDR1 SEHNR, CDR2 FQNEAQ (reference sequence).

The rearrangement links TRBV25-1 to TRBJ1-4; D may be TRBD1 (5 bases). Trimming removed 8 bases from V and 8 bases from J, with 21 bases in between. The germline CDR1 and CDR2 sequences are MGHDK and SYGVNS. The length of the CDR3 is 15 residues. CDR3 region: CASSPTGQGFEKLFF. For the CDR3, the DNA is TGTGCCAGCTCACCAACGGGGCAGGGTTTCGAAAAACTGTTTTTT. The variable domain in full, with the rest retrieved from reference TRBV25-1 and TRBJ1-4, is EADIYQTPRYLVIGTGKKITLECSQTMGHDKMYWYQQDPGMELHLIHYSYGVNSTEKGDLSSESTVSRIRTEHFPLTLESARPSHTSQYLCASSPTGQGFEKLFFGSGTQLSVL.

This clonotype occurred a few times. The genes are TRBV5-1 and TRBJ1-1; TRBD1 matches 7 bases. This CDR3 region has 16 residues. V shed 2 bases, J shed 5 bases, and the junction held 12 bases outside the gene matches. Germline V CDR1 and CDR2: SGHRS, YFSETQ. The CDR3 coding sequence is TGCGCCAGCAGCTTAAATACAGGGGCGAGCGGGACTGAAGCTTTCTTT. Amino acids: CASSLNTGASGTEAFF.

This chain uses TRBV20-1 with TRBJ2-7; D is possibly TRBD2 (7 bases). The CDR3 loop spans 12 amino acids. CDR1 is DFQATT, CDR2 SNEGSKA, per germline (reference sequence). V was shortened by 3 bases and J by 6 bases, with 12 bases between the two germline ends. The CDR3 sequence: CSASSRGGEQYF. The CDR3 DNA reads TGCAGTGCTAGTAGTAGGGGGGGCGAGCAGTACTTC.

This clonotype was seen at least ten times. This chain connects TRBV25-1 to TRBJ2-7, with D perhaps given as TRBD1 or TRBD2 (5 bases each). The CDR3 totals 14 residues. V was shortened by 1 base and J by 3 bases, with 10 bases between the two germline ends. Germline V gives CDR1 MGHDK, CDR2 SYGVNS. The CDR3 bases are TGTGCCAGCAGTGAATTGGGGGTGGGCTACGAGCAGTACTTC. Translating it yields CASSELGVGYEQYF.

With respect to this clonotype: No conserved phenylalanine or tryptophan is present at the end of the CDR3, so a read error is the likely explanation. The CDR3 region has the DNA TGTGCCAGCAGTTATATCTATGGCTACACCCTC. It yields the protein CASSYIYGYTL. The rearrangement uses TRBV6-5 and TRBJ1-2; no firm D call. The CDR3 has 11 residues. The germline V gene has CDR1 MNHEY and CDR2 SVGAGI. V gave up 3 bases and J gave up 4 bases, with 3 bases separating them.

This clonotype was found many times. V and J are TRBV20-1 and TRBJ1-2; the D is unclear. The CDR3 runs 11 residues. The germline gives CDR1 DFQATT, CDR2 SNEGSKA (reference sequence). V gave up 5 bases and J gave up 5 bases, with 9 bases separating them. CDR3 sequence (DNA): TGCAGTGCTTACGGGTCTTATGGCTACACCTTC. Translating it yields CSAYGSYGYTF.

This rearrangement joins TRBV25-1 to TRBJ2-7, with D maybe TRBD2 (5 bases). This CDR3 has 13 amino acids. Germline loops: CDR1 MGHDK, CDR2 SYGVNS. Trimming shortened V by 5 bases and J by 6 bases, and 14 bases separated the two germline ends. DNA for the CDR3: TGTGCCAGCAGTTTATTGGCACGGGGCGAGCAGTACTTC. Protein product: CASSLLARGEQYF.

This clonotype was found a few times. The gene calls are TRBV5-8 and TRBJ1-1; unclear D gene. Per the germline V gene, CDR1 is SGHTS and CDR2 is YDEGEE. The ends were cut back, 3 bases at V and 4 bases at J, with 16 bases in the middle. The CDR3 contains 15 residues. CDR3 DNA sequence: TGTGCCAGCAGCTACCGGCTCGGTTGGACCACTGAAGCTTTCTTT. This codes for CASSYRLGWTTEAFF.

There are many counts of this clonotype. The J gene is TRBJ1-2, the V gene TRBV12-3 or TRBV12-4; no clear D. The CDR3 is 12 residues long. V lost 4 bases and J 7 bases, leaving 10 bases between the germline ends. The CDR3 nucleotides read TGTGCCAGCAGTTACCGGCTTACTGGCTACACCTTC. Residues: CASSYRLTGYTF.

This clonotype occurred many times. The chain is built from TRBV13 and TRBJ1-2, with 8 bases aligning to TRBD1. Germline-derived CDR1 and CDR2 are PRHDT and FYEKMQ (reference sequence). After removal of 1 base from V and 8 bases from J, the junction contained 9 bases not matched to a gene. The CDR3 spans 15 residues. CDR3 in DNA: TGTGCCAGCAGCTTAGAAGTCAGGGGGCGCGGAGGCTACACCTTC. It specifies CASSLEVRGRGGYTF.

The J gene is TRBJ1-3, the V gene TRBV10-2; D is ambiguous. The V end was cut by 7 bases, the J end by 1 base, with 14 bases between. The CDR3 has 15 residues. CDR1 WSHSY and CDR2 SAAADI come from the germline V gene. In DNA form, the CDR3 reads TGCGCCAGCATAGAGCATTCAGGATCTGGAAACACCATATATTTT. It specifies CASIEHSGSGNTIYF.